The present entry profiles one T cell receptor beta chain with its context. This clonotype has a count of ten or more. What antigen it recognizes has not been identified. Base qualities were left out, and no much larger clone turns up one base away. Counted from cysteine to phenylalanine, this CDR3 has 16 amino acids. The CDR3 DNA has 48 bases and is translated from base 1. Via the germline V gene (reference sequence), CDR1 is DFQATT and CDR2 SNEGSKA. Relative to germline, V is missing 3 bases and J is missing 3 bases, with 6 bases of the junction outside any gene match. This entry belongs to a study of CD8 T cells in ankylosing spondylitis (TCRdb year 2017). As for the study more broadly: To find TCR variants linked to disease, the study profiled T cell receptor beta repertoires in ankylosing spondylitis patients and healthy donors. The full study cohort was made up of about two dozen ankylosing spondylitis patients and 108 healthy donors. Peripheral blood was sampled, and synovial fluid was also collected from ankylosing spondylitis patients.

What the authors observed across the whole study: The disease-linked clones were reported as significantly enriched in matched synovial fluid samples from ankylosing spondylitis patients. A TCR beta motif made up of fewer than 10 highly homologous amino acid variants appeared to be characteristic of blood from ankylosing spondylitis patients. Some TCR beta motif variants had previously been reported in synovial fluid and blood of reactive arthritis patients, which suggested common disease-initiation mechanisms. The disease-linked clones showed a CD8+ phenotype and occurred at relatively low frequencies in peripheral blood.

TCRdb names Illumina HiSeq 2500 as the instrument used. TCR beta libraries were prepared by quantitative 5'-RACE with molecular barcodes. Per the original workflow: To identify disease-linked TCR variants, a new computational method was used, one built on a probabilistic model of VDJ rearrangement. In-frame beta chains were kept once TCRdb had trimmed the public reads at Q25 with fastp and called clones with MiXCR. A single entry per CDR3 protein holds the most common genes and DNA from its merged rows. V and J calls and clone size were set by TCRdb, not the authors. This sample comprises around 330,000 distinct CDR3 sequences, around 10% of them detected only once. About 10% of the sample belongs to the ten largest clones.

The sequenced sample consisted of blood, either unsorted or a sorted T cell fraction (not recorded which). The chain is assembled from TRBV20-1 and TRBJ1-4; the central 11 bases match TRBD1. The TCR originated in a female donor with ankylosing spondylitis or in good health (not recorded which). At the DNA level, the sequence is TGCAGTGCTAGGCCTGGACAGGGGGCCTCTAATGAAAAACTGTTTTTT. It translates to CSARPGQGASNEKLFF.